This TCR beta chain emerged from a study of cytomegalovirus exposure and HLA in healthy donors. Overall study findings and caveats: Indistinguishable V segments, including TRBV6-2 and TRBV6-3, were excluded. Upon later analysis, HLA-associated TCR beta chains proved more clonally expanded than other, equally common chains.

Researchers ran the PCR with 60 Vbeta and 13 Jbeta primers. Authors' methods: In a later analysis, of around 83 million unique beta chains, approximately 10 million appeared in at least two donors. Profiled with immunoSEQ multiplex PCR; TCRdb holds only in-frame clones, not every one. V and J calls and clone size follow that table, whereas D and trimming were derived from the DNA. The data show approximately 150,000 clones, with 75% to 80% seen just once and about 2.4% held by the top ten. Germline assignment: CDR1 SEHNR and CDR2 FQNEAQ (reference sequence). Trimming removed 4 bases from V and 8 bases from J; junction bases left unmatched: 4. This CDR3 contains 12 residues. This clone was seen only a few times. The antigen is unknown. Although they were nominally healthy when sampled, donors likely had unrecorded immune exposures.

V usage is TRBV7-9 and J usage is TRBJ1-1; 7 bases match TRBD1. The TCR comes from a woman aged 18-29 years in good health and CMV-seropositive. The source material was PBMCs. The CDR3 DNA sequence: TGTGCCAGCAGCTCGAGGACAGGAGAAGCTTTCTTT. Protein sequence: CASSSRTGEAFF.